This T cell receptor (beta chain) was identified in a study of spatial heterogeneity in lung cancer. Study-wide context: Beta-chain sequences were consistently detected more often than alpha-chain sequences. The library had UMIs, and each TCR and UMI pair averaged more than ten raw reads.

Time point given: sample taken at primary tumor resection. Without sorting, whole RNA was sequenced from tumor, nontumor lung or frozen PBMC. A unique molecular identifier was carried by every single TCR cDNA molecule. TCRdb recomputed calls from the 5' RACE reads with MiXCR, one row per CDR3 protein. The sample gives 30,000 to 45,000 distinct CDR3 sequences, 6% to 8% of which show up once; 25% to 30% is in the top ten. From germline, CDR1 is KGHSH and CDR2 LQKENI. V trimming: 0 bases; J trimming: 3 bases; junction bases outside the gene matches: 2. The CDR3 sequence is 15 residues long. The specimen was PBMCs, collected at surgery. This TCR came from a male donor with early-stage non-small cell lung cancer. The chain is built from TRBV18 and TRBJ2-5; TRBD1 agrees at 9 bases. The CDR3 DNA is TGTGCCAGCTCACCACCGGGACAGGGCAAAGAGACCCAGTACTTC. This codes for CASSPPGQGKETQYF.